The source of this T cell receptor (beta chain) is a study of CD8+ T cells in alopecia areata. Across the whole study: The study gave treated patients oral tofacitinib at 5 to 10 mg twice daily. The drug, tofacitinib, lasted 6 to 18 months, followed by 6 months off drug.

Stated treatment: oral pan-JAK inhibitor, 5-10 mg twice daily. As for this clone: Its matching antigen is unknown.

General study results and limits: Persistence in scalp and blood during tofacitinib was observed for many expanded lesional clones.

The sequencing template was cDNA reverse transcribed from extracted RNA. Libraries were prepared by immunoSEQ multiplex PCR; TCRdb keeps only in-frame clonotypes and omits some of them. The repertoire has 200,000 to 250,000 clones, under 75% of them found once; the top ten carry around 1.5%. Specimen: CD4+ T cells sorted from blood, collected at week 4, from a patient treated with tofacitinib. The sequence was collected from a human donor with alopecia areata.

The CDR3 is CASTPTGTNVLTF. CDR3 bases: TGTGCCAGCACCCCGACCGGGACAAACGTCCTGACTTTC. V usage is TRBV27 and J usage is TRBJ2-6; D is possibly TRBD1 (6 bases). V was clipped by 7 bases and J by 10 bases, with 14 bases between them. This CDR3 is built from 13 residues. In germline, CDR1 is MNHEY, CDR2 SMNVEV (reference sequence).